This T cell receptor beta chain was sequenced for a study of glioma-infiltrating T cells. General study points: Non-neoplastic patients had below-expected tissue-blood divergence, while all gliomas exceeded expectation. Tissue and blood shared very few CDR3 sequences.

TCR alpha and beta CDR3 regions were amplified from RNA using iRepertoire nested multiplex PCR. Tissue mRNA or PBMC total RNA, roughly 100-400 ng, went into one-step reverse transcription and amplification. TCRdb reprocessed the multiplex PCR reads via MiXCR and lists one record per CDR3 protein. Among approximately 100,000 distinct CDR3 sequences listed, about 30% were seen once. On this clonotype itself: No antigen is known for it.

The clonotype comes from a human donor with low-grade glioma or glioblastoma, undergoing nonglioma brain surgery, or in good health (not recorded which). Sequencing was carried out using glioma tissue, nonneoplastic brain tissue, or PBMCs (not recorded which).

The CDR3 DNA is TGTGCCAGCTCGGGCGTGGCTAACTACGAGCAGTACTTC. Protein sequence: CASSGVANYEQYF. The chain recombines TRBV11-2 with TRBJ2-7; D is unresolved. The CDR3 totals 13 residues. From germline, CDR1 is SGHAT and CDR2 FQNNGV. V gave up 8 bases and J gave up 3 bases, with 14 bases separating them.